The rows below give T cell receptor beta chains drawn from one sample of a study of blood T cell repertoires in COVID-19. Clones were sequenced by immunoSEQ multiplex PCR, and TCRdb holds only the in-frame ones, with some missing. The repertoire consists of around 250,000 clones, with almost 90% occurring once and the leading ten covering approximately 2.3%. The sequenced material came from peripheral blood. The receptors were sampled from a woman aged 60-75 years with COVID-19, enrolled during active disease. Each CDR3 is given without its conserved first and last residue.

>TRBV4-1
ASSQEYGVSSPLH
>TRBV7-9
ASRHGGLEKLF
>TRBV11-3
ASSLGGEGETQY
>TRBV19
ASSTGTSGGYPQETQY
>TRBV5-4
ASSLGGPSGYT
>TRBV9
ASSGTSTYEQY
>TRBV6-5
ASSYMAGTGELF
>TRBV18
ASARDGTANYGYT
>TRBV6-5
ASSYSGTGIDTQY
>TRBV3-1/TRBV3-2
ASSTLNEKLF
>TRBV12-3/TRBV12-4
ASSGIGGGEQY
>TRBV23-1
ASSRPNRARTEAF
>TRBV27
ASSRRGHNQPQH
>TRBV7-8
ASSLREGDYGYT
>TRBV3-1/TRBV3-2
ASSPQQGPYEQY
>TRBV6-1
ASSEWTGFGGYT
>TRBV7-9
ASSPRAGGLGRGDTQY
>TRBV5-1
ASSLRRLAGVQAIGETQY
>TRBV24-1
ATSEAGLAEQF
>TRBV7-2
ASSLAQAGYRYGYT
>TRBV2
ASSRDFNSPLH
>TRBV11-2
ASSLNRGNSYEQY
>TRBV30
AWSVLAGNADTQY